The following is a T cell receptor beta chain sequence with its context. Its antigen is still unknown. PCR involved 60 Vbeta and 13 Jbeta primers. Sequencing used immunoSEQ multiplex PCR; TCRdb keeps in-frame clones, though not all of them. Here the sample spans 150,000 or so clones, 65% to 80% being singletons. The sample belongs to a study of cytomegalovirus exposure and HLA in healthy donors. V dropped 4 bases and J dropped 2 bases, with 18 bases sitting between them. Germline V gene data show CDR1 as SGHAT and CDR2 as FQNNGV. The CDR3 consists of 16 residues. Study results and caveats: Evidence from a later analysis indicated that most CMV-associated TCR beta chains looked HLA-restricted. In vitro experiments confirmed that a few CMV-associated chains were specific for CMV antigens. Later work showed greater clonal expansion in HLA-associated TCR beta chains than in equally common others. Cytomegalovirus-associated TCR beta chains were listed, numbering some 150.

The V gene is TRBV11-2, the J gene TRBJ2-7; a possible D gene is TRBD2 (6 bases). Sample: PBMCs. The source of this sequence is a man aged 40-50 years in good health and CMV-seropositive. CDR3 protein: CASSSVMAEGTYEQYF. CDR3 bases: TGTGCCAGCAGCTCCGTGATGGCGGAGGGGACCTACGAGCAGTACTTC. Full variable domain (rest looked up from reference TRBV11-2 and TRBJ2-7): EAGVAQSPRYKIIEKRQSVAFWCNPISGHATLYWYQQILGQGPKLLIQFQNNGVVDDSQLPKDRFSAERLKGVDSTLKIQPAKLEDSAVYLCASSSVMAEGTYEQYFGPGTRLTVT.